What follows are 31 T cell receptor beta chains derived from one specimen sequenced in a study of long-term antiretroviral therapy in people with HIV. Run at survey level, the immunoSEQ assay was version v3.0. Profiled with immunoSEQ multiplex PCR; TCRdb holds only in-frame clones, not every one. Of almost 35,000 clones listed, 94% are singletons. The specimen was unsorted PBMCs, collected approximately 5 years after starting antiretroviral therapy. The receptors originated from a woman in her fifties or sixties with HIV.

V and J are TRBV5-8 and TRBJ2-1; TRBD1 agrees at 8 bases. The CDR3 length is 15 residues. CDR1 SGHTS and CDR2 YDEGEE come from the germline V gene. V lost 0 bases to trimming and J lost 5 bases; unmatched junction nucleotides: 4. CDR3 bases: TGTGCCAGCAGCTTGGGACAGGGGATCCACAATGAGCAGTTCTTC. Residues: CASSLGQGIHNEQFF.

This chain links TRBV7-9 with TRBJ2-5, with D possibly matching TRBD1 (6 bases). V was pared by 3 bases and J by 0 bases, with 14 bases between. Germline CDR1 reads SEHNR; CDR2 reads FQNEAQ (reference sequence). The CDR3 sequence is 16 residues long. CDR3 amino acids: CASSFGQLRYQETQYF. As DNA, the CDR3 is TGTGCCAGCAGCTTCGGACAGCTCAGGTACCAAGAGACCCAGTACTTC.

The chain employs TRBV10-1 and TRBJ1-6; D is possibly TRBD1 (6 bases). CDR1 and CDR2 (germline): WNHNN, SYGVQD (reference sequence). The CDR3 extends over 14 amino acids. Trimming stripped 4 bases from V and 5 bases from J, with 9 bases between. The CDR3 DNA is TGCGCCAGCAGTGCAGGACAGAATAATTCACCCCTCCACTTT. Protein sequence: CASSAGQNNSPLHF.

The chain couples TRBV9 to TRBJ2-7, with D perhaps matching TRBD1 or TRBD2 (6 bases each). The V and J ends lost 0 bases and 5 bases respectively, with 12 bases between them. The CDR3 runs 14 residues. CDR1 is SGDLS, CDR2 YYNGEE, per germline. This CDR3 is CASSVGGARDEQYF. The CDR3 coding sequence is TGTGCCAGCAGCGTAGGGGGGGCCAGGGACGAGCAGTACTTC.

The chain carries TRBV19 and TRBJ1-1; D is unresolved. CDR1 is LNHDA, CDR2 SQIVND, per germline (reference sequence). Trimming shortened V by 5 bases and J by 7 bases, and 29 bases separated the two germline ends. The CDR3 contains 18 residues. For the CDR3, the DNA is TGTGCCAGTAGTCCCTGGACCCTCTCCCCAGAGAGGGTAAATGAAGCTTTCTTT. Translating it yields CASSPWTLSPERVNEAFF. Combining the CDR3 with reference TRBV19 and TRBJ1-1 gives the whole variable domain DGGITQSPKYLFRKEGQNVTLSCEQNLNHDAMYWYRQDPGQGLRLIYYSQIVNDFQKGDIAEGYSVSREKKESFPLTVTSAQKNPTAFYLCASSPWTLSPERVNEAFFGQGTRLTVV.

This chain connects TRBV7-9 to TRBJ1-1; D unresolved. CDR3 size: 15 residues. V was shortened by 4 bases and J by 3 bases, with 15 bases between the two germline ends. Per the germline V gene, CDR1 is SEHNR and CDR2 is FQNEAQ (reference sequence). The CDR3: CASSSPKGFDTEAFF. DNA for the CDR3: TGTGCCAGCAGCTCCCCCAAGGGTTTCGACACTGAAGCTTTCTTT.

The chain links TRBV6-6 to TRBJ2-1, with D possibly TRBD1 on 6 matching bases. The CDR3 is 14 residues long. V lost 5 bases and J 0 bases, leaving 8 bases between the germline ends. CDR1 is MNHNY and CDR2 is SVGAGI in the germline V gene (reference sequence). In DNA, the CDR3 is TGTGCCAGCAGTCTGACAGGCTCCTACAATGAGCAGTTCTTC. Amino acids: CASSLTGSYNEQFF.

The chain recombines TRBV29-1 with TRBJ2-2; D not certain. Trimming took off 5 bases at V and 1 base at J, with 14 bases between the two ends. This CDR3 spans 15 amino acids. Germline CDR1 reads SQVTM; CDR2 reads ANQGSEA. CDR3 DNA sequence: TGCAGCGTTCGCACCCTATTGGGGAACACCGGGGAGCTGTTTTTT. This codes for CSVRTLLGNTGELFF.

The chain recombines TRBV6-1 with TRBJ1-1; 7 positions match TRBD1. This CDR3 region has 14 residues. Germline V lookup: CDR1 MNHNS, CDR2 SASEGT. The V gene end was trimmed by 6 bases and the J gene end by 7 bases; junction bases not matched to a gene: 11. CDR3 coding DNA: TGTGCCAGCAGACACGAGACAGGGAGGTATGAAGCTTTCTTT. Residues: CASRHETGRYEAFF.

CDR3 loop: CASSVGTGPGETQYF. The CDR3 DNA follows: TGTGCCAGCAGCGTTGGGACAGGGCCGGGAGAGACCCAGTACTTC. V and J are TRBV9 and TRBJ2-5, with TRBD1 matching over 9 bases. This CDR3 comprises 15 residues. V dropped 2 bases and J dropped 4; count of bases not matched to a gene: 6. CDR1 is SGDLS and CDR2 is YYNGEE in the germline V gene.

The V gene is TRBV10-1, the J gene TRBJ1-1; D is uncertain. The CDR3 length is 13 residues. Trimming shortened V by 10 bases and J by 3 bases, and 15 bases separated the two germline ends. Germline values: CDR1 WNHNN, CDR2 SYGVQD (reference sequence). The CDR3 nucleotides read TGCGCCACCAAGGGCGGACCCCACACTGAAGCTTTCTTT. Translated: CATKGGPHTEAFF.

This rearrangement joins TRBV11-2 to TRBJ2-3; 13 bases are shared with TRBD2. The length of the CDR3 is 17 residues. V gave up 4 bases and J gave up 2 bases; unmatched junction bases: 6. Germline CDR1 SGHAT, CDR2 FQNNGV. The CDR3 coding sequence is TGTGCCAGCAGCTCATGGGGACTAGCGGGGTACACAGATACGCAGTATTTT. This codes for CASSSWGLAGYTDTQYF.

The CDR3 loop reads CASSLDGTGVDGYTF. The CDR3 nucleotides are TGTGCCAGCAGCTTAGATGGGACAGGGGTTGATGGCTACACCTTC. The rearrangement uses TRBV11-2 and TRBJ1-2; the match to TRBD1 covers 10 bases. Losses at the gene ends were 0 bases for V and 6 bases for J; bases not matched to a gene: 4. CDR1 and CDR2 from the germline V gene are SGHAT and FQNNGV. CDR3 length: 15 residues.

The chain couples TRBV6-6 to TRBJ2-6; D might be TRBD2 (5 bases). The CDR3 extends over 15 amino acids. Trimming stripped 10 bases from V and 4 bases from J, with 17 bases between. Germline assignment: CDR1 MNHNY and CDR2 SVGAGI (reference sequence). CDR3 coding DNA: TGTGCCACCACCCCGTCGAGGGTGGGGGCCAACGTCCTGACTTTC. It translates to CATTPSRVGANVLTF.

J is TRBJ2-5 and V is TRBV5-6; tentative D call: TRBD2 (7 bases). Trimming removed 4 bases from V and 5 bases from J, with 15 bases in between. Germline V gives CDR1 SGHDT, CDR2 YYEEEE. The CDR3 has 14 residues. CDR3 region: CASSPGGAGETQYF. DNA of the CDR3: TGTGCCAGCAGCCCTGGGGGGGCAGGGGAGACCCAGTACTTC.

This chain uses TRBV29-1 with TRBJ1-3; 9 bases agree with TRBD1. The CDR3 is 16 residues long. V shed 6 bases and J 4 bases; nucleotides not matched to a gene: 13. CDR1 SQVTM and CDR2 ANQGSEA come from the germline V gene. CDR3 sequence: CSVNSGTGLGGNTIYF. The DNA for the CDR3 is TGCAGCGTGAACTCCGGGACAGGGCTGGGGGGAAACACCATATATTTT.

This CDR3 is CASSQEVSRSHEQYF. The CDR3 nucleotides read TGTGCCAGCAGCCAAGAAGTGAGCAGGTCCCACGAGCAGTACTTC. J is TRBJ2-7 and V is TRBV4-2; D uncertain. This CDR3 comprises 15 residues. Germline lookup yields CDR1 LGHNA and CDR2 YNFKEQ. The V end lost 0 bases, the J end lost 5 bases, and 14 bases lay between the germline ends.

The V and J genes are TRBV27 and TRBJ1-1; D unresolved. V lost 3 bases and J lost 2, with 13 bases in between. Germline CDR1 is MNHEY and CDR2 is SMNVEV (reference sequence). The CDR3 is 15 amino acids. The CDR3 protein is CASSLSQTVNTEAFF. CDR3 nucleotides: TGTGCCAGCAGTTTGAGCCAGACCGTAAACACTGAAGCTTTCTTT.

The chain has TRBV5-8 and TRBJ1-1; D is uncertain. CDR1 SGHTS and CDR2 YDEGEE come from the germline V gene. Trimming cost V 1 base and J 1 base, with 14 bases left between them. The CDR3 totals 16 residues. This CDR3 is CASSLFRTATNTEAFF. The CDR3, as DNA: TGTGCCAGCAGCTTGTTCCGAACAGCGACGAACACTGAAGCTTTCTTT.

J is TRBJ2-1 and V is TRBV5-1; D is undetermined. Trimming removed 4 bases at V and 6 bases at J, with 14 bases between. CDR1 is SGHRS and CDR2 is YFSETQ in the germline V gene. The CDR3 extends over 14 amino acids. For the CDR3, the DNA is TGCGCCAGCAGCGGCGGCAGGCAACGCAATGAGCAGTTCTTC. It codes for CASSGGRQRNEQFF.

The chain uses TRBV5-4 and TRBJ2-3; the D call may be TRBD1 or TRBD2 (6 bases each). Germline assignment: CDR1 SGHNT and CDR2 YYREEE (reference sequence). The V and J ends lost 0 bases and 3 bases respectively, with 17 bases between them. The CDR3 contains 17 residues. The CDR3 loop is CASSLGGRRGGTDTQYF. CDR3 sequence (DNA): TGTGCCAGCAGCTTGGGGGGGCGGCGGGGTGGTACAGATACGCAGTATTTT.

This clone was seen just once. The chain recombines TRBV29-1 with TRBJ1-4; possible D gene TRBD1, 5 bases. This CDR3 comprises 12 residues. Germline CDR1 SQVTM, CDR2 ANQGSEA. The germline V and J ends were trimmed by 5 bases and 7 bases, with 11 bases remaining between them. The CDR3 DNA reads TGCAGCGTTACAGGCCCCTCTGAAAAACTGTTTTTT. Translation gives CSVTGPSEKLFF.

V usage is TRBV9 and J usage is TRBJ1-1; TRBD1 might be the D (5 bases). From germline, CDR1 is SGDLS and CDR2 YYNGEE. CDR3 length: 14 residues. V was cut by 4 bases and J by 3 bases, with 13 bases left in between. The CDR3 protein is CASSQGHRYTEAFF. CDR3 DNA: TGTGCCAGCAGCCAAGGGCACAGGTACACTGAAGCTTTCTTT.

This clone came up once. This rearrangement joins TRBV10-3 to TRBJ1-6; D uncertain. The CDR3 covers 14 residues. Germline assignment: CDR1 ENHRY and CDR2 SYGVKD. The V end was cut by 2 bases, the J end by 9 bases, with 11 bases between. Here the CDR3 DNA reads TGTGCCATCAGTGAGCATAGGGATGGTTCACCCCTCCACTTT. Its translation: CAISEHRDGSPLHF.

This clone was seen just once. The chain carries TRBV7-9 and TRBJ1-2, with D hard to call. The CDR3 spans 14 residues. V lost 5 bases, J lost 6 bases, and 16 bases lay in between. Germline CDR1 and CDR2: SEHNR and FQNEAQ (reference sequence). The CDR3 protein is CASSPSDLMDGYTF. For the CDR3, the DNA is TGTGCCAGCAGCCCCTCGGATTTGATGGATGGCTACACCTTC.

This chain links TRBV11-2 with TRBJ2-3; 12 bases fit TRBD1. Looked up from germline, CDR1 is SGHAT and CDR2 is FQNNGV. The CDR3 is 16 amino acids. V gave up 3 bases and J gave up 4 bases; unmatched junction bases: 5. In nucleotides, the CDR3 is TGTGCCAGCAGCTTGCCGGGACAGGGGGCCGCAGATACGCAGTATTTT. Its protein product is CASSLPGQGAADTQYF.

The rearrangement links TRBV5-8 to TRBJ1-6, with unresolved D. This CDR3 is built from 12 residues. Germline V gives CDR1 SGHTS, CDR2 YDEGEE. The ends were cut back, 2 bases at V and 13 bases at J, with 10 bases in the middle. This chain's CDR3 is CASSFGVPPLHF. The CDR3 region has the DNA TGTGCCAGCAGCTTCGGAGTTCCGCCCCTCCACTTT.

V is TRBV5-6 and J is TRBJ1-1; D is unresolved. V was pared by 0 bases and J by 1 base, with 4 bases between. Looked up from germline, CDR1 is SGHDT and CDR2 is YYEEEE. The CDR3 is 13 amino acids. The CDR3: CASSLGPNTEAFF. The CDR3 nucleotides are TGTGCCAGCAGCTTGGGCCCGAACACTGAAGCTTTCTTT.

The rearrangement links TRBV7-9 to TRBJ2-3; perhaps TRBD2 as D (5 bases). V was trimmed by 3 bases and J by 6 bases, leaving 10 bases between them. Germline CDR1 and CDR2: SEHNR and FQNEAQ (reference sequence). CDR3 length equals 13 residues. The CDR3 loop reads CASSFPRGDTQYF. For the CDR3, the DNA is TGTGCCAGCAGCTTCCCCCGCGGGGATACGCAGTATTTT.

This chain links TRBV6-6 with TRBJ1-3, with D uncertain. Germline assignment: CDR1 MNHNY and CDR2 SVGAGI (reference sequence). The V and J ends lost 0 bases and 2 bases respectively, with 5 bases between them. The CDR3 has 14 residues. CDR3 protein: CASSYSGTGNTIYF. In nucleotides, the CDR3 is TGTGCCAGCAGTTACTCAGGCACTGGAAACACCATATATTTT.

The rearrangement uses TRBV4-2 and TRBJ2-7, with D maybe TRBD2 (8 bases). The V gene lost 4 bases and the J gene lost 2 bases, with 18 bases spanning the gap. The CDR3 spans 16 residues. Germline V lookup: CDR1 LGHNA, CDR2 YNFKEQ. CDR3 bases: TGTGCCAGCAGCCGAGAGGGGGCGGGAGGAACCTACGAGCAGTACTTC. It encodes CASSREGAGGTYEQYF.